This entry concerns a single T cell receptor beta chain. Original processing notes: Nucleated cell counts were estimated from reference gene primer amplification. This table comes from immunoSEQ multiplex PCR, and its TCRdb copy is limited to in-frame clones, with some not included. Clone size and V and J calls were adopted from that table, with D and trimming inferred from the DNA. This sample has about 270,000 clones, with around four fifths found just once. The data derive from a study of blood T cell repertoires in COVID-19. The wider study: The United States, Italy and Spain supplied acute and convalescent COVID-19 samples.

Trimming left V 2 bases short and J 0 bases short, with 10 bases between. Germline V CDR1 and CDR2: KGHSH, LQKENI. The CDR3 is 15 residues long. The sequence derives from a woman aged 45-65 years who had recovered from COVID-19. The rearrangement joins TRBV18 to TRBJ1-2, with D perhaps matching TRBD1 (6 bases). Sequenced: peripheral blood. In nucleotides, the CDR3 is TGTGCCAGCTCACCAGGGGGGGCTTCTAACTATGGCTACACCTTC. Protein sequence: CASSPGGASNYGYTF. The full variable domain, rest sourced from reference TRBV18 and TRBJ1-2, is NAGVMQNPRHLVRRRGQEARLRCSPMKGHSHVYWYRQLPEEGLKFMVYLQKENIIDESGMPKERFSAEFPKEGPSILRIQQVVRGDSAAYFCASSPGGASNYGYTFGSGTRLTVV.